This TCR beta chain was documented in a study of blood T cell repertoires in COVID-19. TCRdb's table, derived via immunoSEQ multiplex PCR, lists solely in-frame clones and lacks some. In the table there are roughly 220,000 clones, about 83% of which are singletons. The J segment lost 5 bases and the V segment lost 5 bases, leaving 3 bases of the junction unmatched. This CDR3 comprises 14 residues. Germline CDR1 and CDR2: SGHDN and FVKESK. The sample taken for sequencing was PBMCs or T cells enriched from blood (not recorded which). The J gene is TRBJ2-3, the V gene TRBV14, with 11 bases fitting TRBD2. This TCR was recovered from a woman in her thirties or forties who had recovered from COVID-19. The chain's CDR3 is CASSVLAGGDTQYF. For the CDR3, the DNA is TGTGCCAGCAGCGTTCTAGCGGGAGGAGATACGCAGTATTTT.